The clone carrying this T cell receptor (beta chain) was seen only a few times. Its matching antigen is unknown. The entry originates in a study of CD8 T cells in ankylosing spondylitis. General study findings and limits: Disease-linked clones had a CD8+ phenotype and relatively low frequency in peripheral blood. Blood from ankylosing spondylitis patients appeared to carry a characteristic roughly 8-variant TCR beta motif. Earlier studies detected some motif variants in reactive arthritis synovial fluid and blood.

The length of the CDR3 is 16 residues. Trimming removed 2 bases from V and 1 base from J, with 11 bases in between. Germline V gene sequence: CDR1 SEHNR, CDR2 FQNEAQ (reference sequence). Each CDR3 protein gets one entry after TCRdb re-called the 5' RACE reads with MiXCR. The table shows a few hundred thousand distinct CDR3 sequences, with around 10% occurring only once. The chain uses TRBV7-9 and TRBJ2-2; D is uncertain. The sequencing input was blood, either unsorted or a sorted T cell fraction (not recorded which). The receptor's source is a male donor with ankylosing spondylitis or in good health (not recorded which). CDR3 region: CASSLIVPGNTGELFF. CDR3 DNA: TGTGCCAGCAGCTTAATCGTTCCGGGGAACACCGGGGAGCTGTTTTTT.